This record looks at one T cell receptor beta chain sequence and its context. The PCR made use of 60 Vbeta and 13 Jbeta primers. Assay: immunoSEQ multiplex PCR; the TCRdb copy retains only in-frame clones and omits some. The sample carries 150,000 or so clones, approximately 84% recorded once. These data originate in a study of cytomegalovirus exposure and HLA in healthy donors. The CDR3 runs to 12 residues. Trimming took 4 bases from V and 6 from J, leaving 7 bases between them. Looked up from germline, CDR1 is KGHSY and CDR2 is FQNENV. This receptor was taken from a woman in her 40s in good health and CMV-seronegative. The material sequenced was PBMCs. The chain employs TRBV16 and TRBJ2-1; D gene uncertain. The CDR3 DNA sequence: TGTGCCAGCAGCCGGCCGGGCAATGAGCAGTTCTTC. Its protein product is CASSRPGNEQFF.